These 16 T cell receptor beta chains share one sample of origin, sequenced in a study of Graves' ophthalmopathy and Graves' hyperthyroidism. RNA served as the template for amplifying TCR beta CDR3 regions. An opening RT-PCR round employed HTBI primers and preceded a second-round multiplex PCR. TCRdb reprocessed the multiplex PCR reads with MiXCR, giving one entry per CDR3 protein. The sample lists about 550,000 distinct CDR3 sequences; 35% to 40% were seen once. The sequenced sample consisted of peripheral blood or thyroid tissue (not recorded which). The receptors stem from an adult man with Graves' hyperthyroidism.

The chain carries TRBV7-2 and TRBJ1-5; 7 bases are a match to TRBD1. Trimming at V came to 5 bases and at J to 11 bases, leaving 18 bases not matched to a gene. CDR1 is SGHTA, CDR2 FQGNSA, per germline. CDR3 length: 16 amino acids. Here the CDR3 reads CASSQYRGFGQETQHF. The CDR3 DNA is TGTGCCAGCAGCCAATACAGGGGATTCGGGCAAGAGACCCAGCATTTT.

The chain links TRBV7-8 to TRBJ2-2; 7 positions agree with TRBD1. The junction had 7 bases not matched to a gene; V was cut back by 5 bases and J by 4 bases. The CDR3 length is 15 residues. Germline loops: CDR1 SGHVS, CDR2 FQNEAQ. Here the CDR3 DNA reads TGTGCCAGCAGCCTAGGGGACAGCCCCACCGGGGAGCTGTTTTTT. Translating gives CASSLGDSPTGELFF.

The J gene is TRBJ2-6, the V gene TRBV7-3; D remains unclear. Per germline, CDR1 SGHTA and CDR2 FQGTGA. The V end lost 0 bases, the J end lost 1 base, and 7 bases lay between the germline ends. This CDR3 has 16 residues. CDR3 sequence (DNA): TGTGCCAGCAGCTTAACAGGTCATTCTGGGGCCAACGTCCTGACTTTC. The encoded protein is CASSLTGHSGANVLTF.

This clonotype was picked up many times. The chain uses TRBV20-1 and TRBJ1-4; D not certain. The CDR3 is 14 residues long. V lost 0 bases and J lost 5, with 10 bases in between. CDR1 is DFQATT, CDR2 SNEGSKA, per germline (reference sequence). CDR3 sequence: CSARDRRYNEKLFF. CDR3 DNA sequence: TGCAGTGCTAGAGACCGACGGTACAATGAAAAACTGTTTTTT.

This clonotype was detected a few times. The rearrangement uses TRBV2 and TRBJ1-3; perhaps TRBD1 as D (6 bases). V was trimmed by 5 bases and J by 2 bases, leaving 13 bases between them. Germline loops: CDR1 SNHLY, CDR2 FYNNEI. There are 15 residues in the CDR3. Here the CDR3 reads CASSFSGEPGNTIYF. CDR3 DNA: TGTGCCAGCAGTTTCTCAGGGGAACCTGGAAACACCATATATTTT.

The sample holds a few counts of this clonotype. Here the CDR3 reads CASSQTTGLNTEAFF. DNA for the CDR3: TGCGCCAGCAGCCAGACCACAGGGTTGAACACTGAAGCTTTCTTT. The rearrangement uses TRBV4-1 and TRBJ1-1; possibly TRBD1 for D (6 bases). Germline CDR1 MGHRA, CDR2 YSYEKL. With 3 bases removed from V and 0 bases from J, the gap between germline ends came to 11 bases. The CDR3 spans 15 residues.

The sample holds one count of this clonotype. J is TRBJ2-7 and V is TRBV14; D perhaps matches TRBD2 (6 bases). Matching the DNA end better, TRBJ2-1 makes the J call doubtful. The CDR3 sequence is 15 residues long. The germline gives CDR1 SGHDN, CDR2 FVKESK. The CDR3 nucleotides read TGTGCCAGCAGCCACCTTAGCGGCTCCTACAATGAGCAGTTCTTC. It translates to CASSHLSGSYNEQFF.

This clonotype was seen at least ten times. The V call is TRBV29-1, the J call TRBJ2-3; TRBD2 is a possible D gene (6 bases). V shed 6 bases and J shed 4 bases, with 20 bases lying between them. The CDR3 spans 15 residues. Germline CDR1 SQVTM, CDR2 ANQGSEA. CDR3 nucleotide sequence: TGCAGCGTAGATCGTGGTGGAGGGATGTCAGATACGCAGTATTTT. As protein: CSVDRGGGMSDTQYF.

The chain carries TRBV20-1 and TRBJ2-3; 11 nucleotides align to TRBD2. Germline lookup yields CDR1 DFQATT and CDR2 SNEGSKA (reference sequence). Germline trimming cut 5 bases from V and 2 bases from J; bases unmatched to any gene: 9. The CDR3 consists of 16 residues. In DNA, the CDR3 is TGCAGTGCTCACACACTAGCGGGGGAGGACACAGATACGCAGTATTTT. It codes for CSAHTLAGEDTDTQYF.

The chain couples TRBV20-1 to TRBJ2-3, with 9 bases matching TRBD2. V dropped 6 bases and J dropped 1; count of bases not matched to a gene: 8. Germline assignment: CDR1 DFQATT and CDR2 SNEGSKA (reference sequence). The CDR3 totals 15 residues. The chain's CDR3 is CSALRPSGGTDTQYF. The CDR3 DNA reads as TGCAGTGCCCTGAGGCCTAGCGGGGGCACAGATACGCAGTATTTT.

Ten or more counts support this clonotype. This sequence joins TRBV29-1 and TRBJ1-2; D call uncertain. Germline CDR1 SQVTM, CDR2 ANQGSEA. Trimming removed 0 bases from V and 4 bases from J, with 12 bases in between. This CDR3 is built from 14 residues. The CDR3: CSVEDAGTIYGYTF. The CDR3, as DNA: TGCAGCGTTGAAGACGCAGGCACGATCTATGGCTACACCTTC. The whole variable domain, filled in from reference TRBV29-1 and TRBJ1-2, reads SAVISQKPSRDICQRGTSLTIQCQVDSQVTMMFWYRQQPGQSLTLIATANQGSEATYESGFVIDKFPISRPNLTFSTLTVSNMSPEDSSIYLCSVEDAGTIYGYTFGSGTRLTVV.

The genes are TRBV10-3 and TRBJ2-1; possible D gene TRBD2, 5 bases. The CDR3 sequence is 13 residues long. The V gene's germline CDR1 is ENHRY and CDR2 SYGVKD. V lost 0 bases to trimming and J lost 9 bases, with 9 bases between them. DNA for the CDR3: TGTGCCATCAGTGAGTCCGGGGAAGGTGAGCAGTTCTTC. This gives the protein CAISESGEGEQFF.

This clonotype has at least ten counts. The rearrangement links TRBV20-1 to TRBJ1-2, with 7 nucleotides matching TRBD1. CDR3 size: 14 residues. The germline CDR1 and CDR2 sequences are DFQATT and SNEGSKA (reference sequence). V was clipped by 2 bases and J by 2 bases; unmatched bases: 5. CDR3 bases: TGCAGTGCTAGACAGACAGGGTTGAACTATGGCTACACCTTC. Residues: CSARQTGLNYGYTF.

V and J are TRBV11-2 and TRBJ1-2; D uncertain. Germline V CDR1 and CDR2: SGHAT, FQNNGV. V was cut by 3 bases and J by 2 bases, with 13 bases left in between. The CDR3 is 15 residues long. The DNA of the CDR3 is TGTGCCAGCAGCTTGTGGGTGGGCACGAACTATGGCTACACCTTC. As protein: CASSLWVGTNYGYTF.

The rearrangement uses TRBV7-2 and TRBJ1-1, with unresolved D. The CDR3 covers 14 residues. Trimming stripped 4 bases from V and 3 bases from J, with 12 bases between. Germline CDR1 is SGHTA and CDR2 is FQGNSA. This chain's CDR3 is CASSSGGMDTEAFF. As DNA, the CDR3 is TGTGCCAGCAGCTCGGGAGGGATGGACACTGAAGCTTTCTTT.

This clonotype has at least ten counts. This sequence joins TRBV20-1 and TRBJ2-7; no definite D call. The V gene's germline CDR1 is DFQATT and CDR2 SNEGSKA (reference sequence). This CDR3 is built from 15 residues. Trimming stripped 0 bases from V and 0 bases from J, with 12 bases between. The CDR3 nucleotides read TGCAGTGCTAGAGATGGTGCCGGCGGCTCCTACGAGCAGTACTTC. Amino acid sequence: CSARDGAGGSYEQYF.